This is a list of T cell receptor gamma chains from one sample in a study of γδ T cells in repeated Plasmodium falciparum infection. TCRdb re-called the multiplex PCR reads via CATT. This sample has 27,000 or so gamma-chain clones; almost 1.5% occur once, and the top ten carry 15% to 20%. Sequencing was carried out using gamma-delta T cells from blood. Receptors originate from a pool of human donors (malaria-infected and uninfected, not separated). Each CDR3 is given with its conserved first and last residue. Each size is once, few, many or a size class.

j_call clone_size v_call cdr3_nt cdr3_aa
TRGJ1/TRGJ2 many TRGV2 TGTGCCACCTGGGACGGACGGGGTAAGAAACTCTTT CATWDGRGKKLF
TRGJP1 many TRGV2 TGTGCCACCTGGGACGGGCCGGATAGGAGTTGGTTCAAGATATTT CATWDGPDRSWFKIF
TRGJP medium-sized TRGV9 TGTGCCTTGTGGGAAGAAGAGTTGGGCAAAAAAATCAAGGTATTT CALWEEELGKKIKVF
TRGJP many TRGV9 TGTGCCTTGTGGGAGGTGCACAAGGGAGAGTTGGGCAAAAAAATCAAGGTATTT CALWEVHKGELGKKIKVF
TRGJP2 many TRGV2 TGTGCCACCTGGGACGGGCAAGGTGCGAGTGATTGGATCAAGACGTTT CATWDGQGASDWIKTF
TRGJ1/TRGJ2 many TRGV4 TGTGCCACCTGGGATGGGGTCGGGAAACTCTTT CATWDGVGKLF
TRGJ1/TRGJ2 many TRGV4 TGTGCCACCTGGAAACAAGATTATTATAAGAAACTCTTT CATWKQDYYKKLF
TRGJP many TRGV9 TGTGCCTTGTGGGAGGTGCAGGGAAAGTTGGGCAAAAAAATCAAGGTATTT CALWEVQGKLGKKIKVF
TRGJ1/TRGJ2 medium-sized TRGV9 TGTGCCTTGTGGGAGATTCGTAAGAAACTCTTT CALWEIRKKLF
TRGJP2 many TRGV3 TGTGCCACCTGGGACAGGCTGGGTGATTGGATCAAGACGTTT CATWDRLGDWIKTF
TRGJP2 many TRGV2 TGTGCCACCTGGGACGCCGACGGGATCAAGACGTTT CATWDADGIKTF
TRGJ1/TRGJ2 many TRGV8 TGTGCCACCTGGGATGATGGCTATTATAAGAAACTCTTT CATWDDGYYKKLF
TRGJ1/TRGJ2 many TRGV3 TGTGCCACCTGGGACAGGCTCGGGAAACTCTTT CATWDRLGKLF
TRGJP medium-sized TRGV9 TGTGCCTTGTGGGAGGCCGCCTCAGAGTTGGGCAAAAAAATCAAGGTATTT CALWEAASELGKKIKVF
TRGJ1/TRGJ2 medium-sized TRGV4 TGTGCCACCTGGGATCGGAGGAGATATGGAGGTTATAAGAAACTCTTT CATWDRRRYGGYKKLF
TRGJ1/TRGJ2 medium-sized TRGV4 TGTGCCACCTGGTTGGGGTATAAGAAACTCTTT CATWLGYKKLF
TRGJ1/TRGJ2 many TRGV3 TGTGCCACCTGGGACAGGCTATTGCGGGCGAAACTCTTT CATWDRLLRAKLF
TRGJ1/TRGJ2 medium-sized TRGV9 TGTGCCTTGTGGGAGGTGGGTTATTATAAGAAACTCTTT CALWEVGYYKKLF
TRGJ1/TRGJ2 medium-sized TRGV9 TGTGCCTTGTGGGAGGTGCTGGGTTATTATAAGAAACTCTTT CALWEVLGYYKKLF
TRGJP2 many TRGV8 TGTGCCACCTGGGATTTCCCCTATAGTAGTGATTGGATCAAGACGTTT CATWDFPYSSDWIKTF
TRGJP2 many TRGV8 TGTGCCACCTGGGTTCTAGCTGGGGGTAGTGATTGGATCAAGACGTTT CATWVLAGGSDWIKTF
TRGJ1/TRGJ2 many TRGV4 TGTGCCACCTGGGATGGGCTTAAGAAACTCTTT CATWDGLKKLF
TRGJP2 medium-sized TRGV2 TGTGCCACCTGGACTCAATATAGTAGTGATTGGATCAAGACGTTT CATWTQYSSDWIKTF
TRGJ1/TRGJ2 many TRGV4 TGTGCCACCTGGGATGGGCAGTGGTATAAGAAACTCTTT CATWDGQWYKKLF
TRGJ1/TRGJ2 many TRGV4 TGTGCCACCTGGGATGCCCTCTCTTCTTATTATAAGAAACTCTTT CATWDALSSYYKKLF
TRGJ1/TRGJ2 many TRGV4 TGTGCCACCTGGGATGGGCGAGCCTATTATAAGAAACTCTTT CATWDGRAYYKKLF
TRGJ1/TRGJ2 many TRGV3 TGTGCCACCTGGATAGGGTGGGTGAAACTCTTT CATWIGWVKLF
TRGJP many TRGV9 TGTGCCTTGTGGGAGGGTGCCGATCTACTACAAGAGTTGGGCAAAAAAATCAAGGTATTT CALWEGADLLQELGKKIKVF
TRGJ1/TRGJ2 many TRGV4 TGTGCCACCTGGGATGGGCTCCTTTATTATAAGAAACTCTTT CATWDGLLYYKKLF
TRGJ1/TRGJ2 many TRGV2 TGTGCCACCTGGGACGGGCCCTTTTATAAGAAACTCTTT CATWDGPFYKKLF
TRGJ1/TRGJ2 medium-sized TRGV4 TGTGCCACCTGGGTCCACGGCCATAAGAAACTCTTT CATWVHGHKKLF
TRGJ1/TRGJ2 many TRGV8 TGTGCCACCTGGGATAGAGTGAAACTCTTT CATWDRVKLF
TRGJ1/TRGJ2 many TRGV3 TGTGCCACCTGGGACAGGCCGCTTAATTATTATAAGAAACTCTTT CATWDRPLNYYKKLF
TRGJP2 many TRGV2 TGTGCCACCTGGGACGGGCCCGGCCCAAGTAGTGATTGGATCAAGACGTTT CATWDGPGPSSDWIKTF
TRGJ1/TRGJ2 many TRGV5 TGTGCCACCTGGGACAGGCAAAATCGGTTAAAGAAACTCTTT CATWDRQNRLKKLF
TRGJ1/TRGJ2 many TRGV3 TGTGCCACCTGGGGGTATTATAAGAAACTCTTT CATWGYYKKLF
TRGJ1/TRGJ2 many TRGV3 TGTGCCACCTGGGTTTTGTTGAGGGAGAAACTCTTT CATWVLLREKLF
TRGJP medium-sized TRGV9 TGTGCCTTGTGGGAGGCTCCCCAAGAGTTGGGCAAAAAAATCAAGGTATTT CALWEAPQELGKKIKVF
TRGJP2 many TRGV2 TGTGCCACCTGTCGTCCTGGTGATTGGATCAAGACGTTT CATCRPGDWIKTF
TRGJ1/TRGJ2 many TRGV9 TGTGCCTTGTGGGAGGTGCTGTCTTATAAGAAACTCTTT CALWEVLSYKKLF
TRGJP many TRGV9 TGTGCCTTGTGGGAGTACGGGTTGGGCAAAAAAATCAAGGTATTT CALWEYGLGKKIKVF
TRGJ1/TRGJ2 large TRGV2 TGTGCCACCTGGGACGGGAATTATTATAAGAAACTCTTT CATWDGNYYKKLF
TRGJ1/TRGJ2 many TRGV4 TGTGCCACCTGGGATGGGCTGAATTATTATAAGAAACTCTTT CATWDGLNYYKKLF
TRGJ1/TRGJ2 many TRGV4 TGTGCCACCTGGGATAGCTCTTATTACTCGAATTATTATAAGAAACTCTTT CATWDSSYYSNYYKKLF
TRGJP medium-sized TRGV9 TGTGCCTTGTGGGAGGTGCACGTTGGGTTGGGCAAAAAAATCAAGGTATTT CALWEVHVGLGKKIKVF
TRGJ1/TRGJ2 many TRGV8 TGTGCCACCTGGGATCGCTCAAAGTATTATAAGAAACTCTTT CATWDRSKYYKKLF
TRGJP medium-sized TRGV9 TGTGCCTTGTGGGAGGTCCCAACCTGGGAGAAAGAGTTGGGCAAAAAAATCAAGGTATTT CALWEVPTWEKELGKKIKVF
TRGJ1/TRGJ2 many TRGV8 TGTGCCACCTGGGATAGGCCGGATTCCATCTTAAAGGTAAAGAAACTCTTT CATWDRPDSILKVKKLF
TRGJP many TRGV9 TGTGCCTTGTGGGAGGTGCGTCTCGAAGAGTTGGGCAAAAAAATCAAGGTATTT CALWEVRLEELGKKIKVF
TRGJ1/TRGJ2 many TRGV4 TGTGCCACCTGGGTACCCTCGAATTATTATAAGAAACTCTTT CATWVPSNYYKKLF
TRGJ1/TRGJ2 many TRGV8 TGTGCCACCTCTAATTATTATAAGAAACTCTTT CATSNYYKKLF
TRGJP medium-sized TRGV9 TGTGCCTTGTGGGAGAAACCAAGGGGGGAGTTGGGCAAAAAAATCAAGGTATTT CALWEKPRGELGKKIKVF
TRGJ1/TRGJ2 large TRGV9 TGTGCCTTGTGGGAGGTTTATTATAAGAAACTCTTT CALWEVYYKKLF
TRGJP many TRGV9 TGTGCCTTGCGGGAGGCCATACAAGAGTTGGGCAAAAAAATCAAGGTATTT CALREAIQELGKKIKVF
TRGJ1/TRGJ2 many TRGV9 TGTGCCTTGTGGGAGGGGTTTTATTATAAGAAACTCTTT CALWEGFYYKKLF
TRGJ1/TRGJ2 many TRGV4 TGTGCCACCTGGGATGGGCGGGTGGTTTATTATAAGAAACTCTTT CATWDGRVVYYKKLF
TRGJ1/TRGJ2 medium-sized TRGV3 TGTGCCACCTGGGACATCACCCATGGAGTATATAAGAAACTCTTT CATWDITHGVYKKLF
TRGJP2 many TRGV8 TGTGCCACCTGGGGCCAATATAGTAGTGATTGGATCAAGACGTTT CATWGQYSSDWIKTF